These 7 T cell receptor beta chains originate from one sample sequenced in a study of human T cells and chemical hapten exposure. TCRdb re-derived calls from the RACE reads in MiXCR, one entry per CDR3 protein. The repertoire includes around 95,000 distinct CDR3 sequences, 11% of them detected once, and more than 2.5% sits in the top ten. As to time point: pre-sensitization, week 0. Stated treatment: therapeutic diphenylcyclopropenone sensitization with weekly scalp DPC. This specimen was whole blood, taken in connection with sensitization to the hapten diphenylcyclopropenone (DPC). These receptors all come from a woman aged 60 to 75 with alopecia areata. Some clones in this sample may be carry-over from other donors' samples.

This sequence joins TRBV18 and TRBJ2-3; D is ambiguous. CDR3 size: 13 residues. The ends were cut back, 3 bases at V and 0 bases at J, with 4 bases in the middle. In germline, CDR1 is KGHSH, CDR2 LQKENI. CDR3 region: CASSPYSTDTQYF. CDR3 DNA: TGTGCCAGCTCACCGTATAGCACAGATACGCAGTATTTT.

The chain joins TRBV20-1 to TRBJ2-3; 11 bases agree with TRBD1. This CDR3 spans 16 amino acids. Germline values: CDR1 DFQATT, CDR2 SNEGSKA (reference sequence). The ends lost 3 bases at V and 0 bases at J; junction bases unmatched: 5. Here the CDR3 reads CSASPGQGASTDTQYF. CDR3 nucleotides: TGCAGTGCTAGTCCAGGACAGGGGGCGAGCACAGATACGCAGTATTTT.

This clonotype was counted at least ten times. This sequence joins TRBV18 and TRBJ1-6; D is possibly TRBD1 (5 bases). The V gene lost 1 base and the J gene lost 5 bases, with 12 bases spanning the gap. This CDR3 comprises 16 residues. Germline lookup yields CDR1 KGHSH and CDR2 LQKENI. The CDR3: CASSPQGRGNNSPLHF. CDR3 DNA: TGTGCCAGCTCACCACAAGGACGGGGGAATAATTCACCCCTCCACTTT.

In this sample, this clonotype turned up a few times. This sequence joins TRBV5-5 and TRBJ1-1; D perhaps matches TRBD1 (5 bases). V shed 4 bases and J shed 3 bases, with 10 bases lying between them. CDR1 and CDR2 from the germline V gene are SGHKS and YYEKEE (reference sequence). There are 13 residues in the CDR3. This chain's CDR3 is CASSTQGDTEAFF. The CDR3 DNA reads TGTGCCAGCAGCACCCAGGGTGACACTGAAGCTTTCTTT.

Ten or more counts support this clonotype. The J gene is TRBJ1-1, the V gene TRBV2; TRBD1 aligns across 10 bases. This CDR3 has 13 residues. Germline V CDR1 and CDR2: SNHLY, FYNNEI. The V gene end was trimmed by 6 bases and the J gene end by 6 bases; junction bases not matched to a gene: 4. The CDR3 reads CASSGQGVAEAFF. CDR3 nucleotides: TGTGCCAGCAGCGGACAGGGGGTTGCTGAAGCTTTCTTT.

The genes are TRBV5-5 and TRBJ2-1; TRBD2 is a possible D gene (5 bases). From germline, CDR1 is SGHKS and CDR2 YYEKEE (reference sequence). Trimming shortened V by 0 bases and J by 8 bases, and 18 bases separated the two germline ends. There are 16 residues in the CDR3. As DNA, the CDR3 is TGTGCCAGCAGCTTGGCTTGGGGAGCGTTATGGGATGAGCAGTTCTTC. Translated: CASSLAWGALWDEQFF.

This clonotype was detected only once. This chain uses TRBV12-3 or TRBV12-4 with TRBJ1-1; the D gene is possibly TRBD1 (5 bases). The CDR3 contains 19 residues. V lost 1 base to trimming and J lost 1 base, with 22 bases between them. CDR3 loop: CASSLVLVGLLQENTEAFF. CDR3 nucleotides: TGTGCCAGCAGTTTAGTCCTCGTGGGTCTGCTACAGGAGAACACTGAAGCTTTCTTT.